This note documents a single TCR beta chain sequence. Its antigen is not identified. Just one base apart from a much larger clone, this may be a read error. The data originate from a study of molecular identifiers for immune sequencing clone quantification. Each CDR3 protein is one row after TCRdb ran MiXCR on the PCR reads. The repertoire holds 300,000 to 350,000 distinct CDR3 sequences, with over 20% as singletons. From around 20,000 to 990,000 sorted cells, naive CD8 libraries were generated with 10%, 30% or 50% RNA. Findings and caveats of the study: In a background of around 1 million naive cells, spiked Jurkat TCR RNA from one cell was reportedly detectable. Sizes of highly expanded clones could be underestimated through identical TCRs sharing a barcode. The study found clones above 20 RNA copies held over 99% of effector molecules and under 1% in naive cells.

The germline V gene has CDR1 MNHEY and CDR2 SMNVEV (reference sequence). Trimming pared 5 bases from V and 4 bases from J, leaving 19 bases between. The CDR3 consists of 16 residues. The chain employs TRBV27 and TRBJ2-3, with D unresolved. This clonotype was sampled from a human donor in good health. Some libraries in this study had Jurkat cell RNA spiked in. Sequenced input: naive CD8+ T cells from blood, with Jurkat cell RNA spiked in. Subset here: FACS-sorted CD8+CD4-CCR7+CD45RA+ naive T cells. CDR3 residues: CASSQGPVRGPDTQYF. The CDR3 DNA follows: TGTGCCAGCAGTCAAGGACCCGTCCGCGGCCCAGATACGCAGTATTTT.